Below, 21 T cell receptor beta chains from the same sample are listed, as sequenced in a study of identical twins. TCRdb passed the 5' RACE reads through MiXCR, listing each CDR3 protein once. Altogether about 890,000 distinct CDR3 sequences are present, around an eighth being singletons, with the ten largest covering around 1.6%. The sample also formed part of further work on yellow fever vaccine responses in identical twins.

Sequencing was performed on PBMCs. These receptors all come from a woman aged 18-29 years in good health.

The V gene is TRBV11-1, the J gene TRBJ2-1; D may be TRBD1 (5 bases). Trimming removed 3 bases from V and 2 bases from J, with 11 bases in between. The CDR3 length is 15 residues. Germline-derived CDR1 and CDR2 are SGHAT and FQDESV (reference sequence). The CDR3 DNA sequence: TGTGCCAGCAGCTTCCGACGACAGACCTACAATGAGCAGTTCTTC. It is translated as CASSFRRQTYNEQFF.

In this sample, this clonotype turned up a few times. The V gene is TRBV15, the J gene TRBJ2-1, with D perhaps matching TRBD2 (5 bases). The germline V gene encodes CDR1 LNHNV and CDR2 YYDKDF (reference sequence). Trimming pared 3 bases from V and 5 bases from J, leaving 11 bases between. This CDR3 contains 14 residues. CDR3 loop: CATSRRTQDNEQFF. CDR3 DNA sequence: TGTGCCACCAGCAGGAGGACTCAAGACAATGAGCAGTTCTTC.

In its sample, this clonotype was seen many times. V usage is TRBV3-1 and J usage is TRBJ1-2, with TRBD1 matching over 8 bases. The length of the CDR3 is 13 residues. Germline CDR1 is LGHDT and CDR2 is YNNKEL (reference sequence). V was clipped by 5 bases and J by 4 bases; unmatched bases: 3. The CDR3 loop is CASSAQGAYGYTF. The CDR3 coding sequence is TGTGCCAGCAGCGCGCAGGGGGCCTATGGCTACACCTTC. Supplemented by reference TRBV3-1 and TRBJ1-2, the full variable domain reads DTAVSQTPKYLVTQMGNDKSIKCEQNLGHDTMYWYKQDSKKFLKIMFSYNNKELIINETVPNRFSPKSPDKAHLNLHINSLELGDSAVYFCASSAQGAYGYTFGSGTRLTVV.

This chain joins TRBV5-5 and TRBJ1-1; TRBD1 aligns across 10 bases. The germline CDR1 and CDR2 sequences are SGHKS and YYEKEE (reference sequence). The CDR3 loop spans 16 amino acids. V lost 1 base and J lost 0; bases outside the gene matches: 3. The CDR3 sequence: CASSLRQGALNTEAFF. In nucleotides, the CDR3 is TGTGCCAGCAGCTTGAGACAGGGGGCGCTGAACACTGAAGCTTTCTTT.

The chain is built from TRBV20-1 and TRBJ2-7; 10 bases are shared with TRBD1. Germline CDR1 is DFQATT and CDR2 is SNEGSKA (reference sequence). V gave up 6 bases and J gave up 6 bases; unmatched junction bases: 11. The CDR3 extends over 14 amino acids. This CDR3 reads CSAYNRDRGFEQYF. The CDR3 nucleotides read TGCAGTGCCTACAATCGGGACAGGGGATTCGAGCAGTACTTC.

The chain is built from TRBV2 and TRBJ1-1; the D gene is possibly TRBD1 (6 bases). Trimming removed 6 bases from V and 0 bases from J, with 14 bases in between. The germline V gene encodes CDR1 SNHLY and CDR2 FYNNEI. This CDR3 comprises 15 residues. The CDR3 DNA reads as TGTGCCAGCAGAGGGACATTTAGCATGAACACTGAAGCTTTCTTT. Its protein product is CASRGTFSMNTEAFF.

V and J are TRBV12-3 or TRBV12-4 and TRBJ2-2; 9 bases are a match to TRBD1. The trim removed 5 bases at V and 2 bases at J, leaving 3 bases unmatched. The CDR3 has 15 residues. CDR3 DNA sequence: TGTGCCAGCAGTACACAGGGGGCCAACACCGGGGAGCTGTTTTTT. Protein: CASSTQGANTGELFF.

J is TRBJ1-1 and V is TRBV18; D is ambiguous. Between the trimmed V and J ends, which lost 3 bases and 4 bases, there was a span of 21 bases. The germline V gene encodes CDR1 KGHSH and CDR2 LQKENI. This CDR3 contains 17 residues. CDR3 nucleotides: TGTGCCAGCTCACCTAGCCAGCTGTCATCCCGGGGCACTGAAGCTTTCTTT. Translated: CASSPSQLSSRGTEAFF.

This sequence joins TRBV27 and TRBJ2-5; TRBD2 aligns across 10 bases. Germline-derived CDR1 and CDR2 are MNHEY and SMNVEV (reference sequence). V gave up 3 bases and J gave up 4 bases; unmatched junction bases: 5. The CDR3 extends over 15 amino acids. DNA of the CDR3: TGTGCCAGCAGTTTCCTAGCGGGAGTGGGAGAGACCCAGTACTTC. This codes for CASSFLAGVGETQYF.

The CDR3 loop reads CASSLAARDFGYTF. Here the CDR3 DNA reads TGTGCCAGCAGCTTAGCGGCGAGGGATTTTGGCTACACCTTC. This sequence joins TRBV7-9 and TRBJ1-2; no clear D. Germline V lookup: CDR1 SEHNR, CDR2 FQNEAQ (reference sequence). The CDR3 contains 14 residues. V was cut by 0 bases and J by 7 bases, with 12 bases left in between.

The chain recombines TRBV20-1 with TRBJ2-1; D unresolved. The V gene lost 2 bases and the J gene lost 8 bases, with 4 bases spanning the gap. CDR1 DFQATT and CDR2 SNEGSKA come from the germline V gene (reference sequence). The CDR3 totals 10 residues. The CDR3 DNA reads as TGCAGTGCTAGATCGGATGAGCAGTTCTTC. Translating gives CSARSDEQFF.

This clonotype was picked up a small number of times. The V and J genes are TRBV12-3 or TRBV12-4 and TRBJ1-1, with D possibly TRBD1 on 5 matching bases. The CDR3 sequence is 12 residues long. V was clipped by 7 bases and J by 5 bases, with 11 bases between them. CDR3 loop: CASTLTATEAFF. CDR3 in DNA: TGTGCCAGCACCTTGACAGCGACTGAAGCTTTCTTT.

This clonotype was seen ten or more times. The rearrangement links TRBV24-1 to TRBJ2-2; D not resolved. Trimming removed 0 bases from V and 7 bases from J, with 11 bases in between. Germline V gives CDR1 KGHDR, CDR2 SFDVKD. The CDR3 has 15 amino acids. CDR3 sequence reads: CATSDLQMLDGELFF. In DNA, the CDR3 is TGTGCCACCAGTGATTTGCAAATGCTTGACGGGGAGCTGTTTTTT.

The V gene is TRBV7-7, the J gene TRBJ2-5; the D call may be TRBD1 or TRBD2 (5 bases each). CDR3 length: 16 amino acids. Deletions cut 6 bases from V and 2 bases from J, with 19 bases between. Germline values: CDR1 SSHAT, CDR2 FNYEAQ (reference sequence). CDR3 in DNA: TGTGCCAGCAGTGACGGGGCGGAAATGTTTCAAGAGACCCAGTACTTC. It is translated as CASSDGAEMFQETQYF.

The rearrangement joins TRBV6-1 to TRBJ2-2; 10 nucleotides line up with TRBD2. Trimming at V came to 6 bases and at J to 4 bases, leaving 8 bases not matched to a gene. There are 16 residues in the CDR3. CDR1 MNHNS and CDR2 SASEGT come from the germline V gene. CDR3 nucleotide sequence: TGTGCCAGCAGGCCCCTAGCGGGGGACCCCACCGGGGAGCTGTTTTTT. Translated, it gives CASRPLAGDPTGELFF.

This clonotype was detected ten times or more. Sequence at one end of the junction differs from germline and may be a read error. The CDR3 protein is CASSRAGNTEAFF. The CDR3 nucleotides are TGCGCCAGCAGCCGAGCGGGGAACACTGAAGCTTTCTTT. This rearrangement joins TRBV3-1 to TRBJ1-1, with no clear D. This CDR3 is 13 amino acids long. Germline V gene lookup returns CDR1 LGHDT and CDR2 YNNKEL (reference sequence).

This clonotype has a count of ten or more. V is TRBV5-1 and J is TRBJ2-7, with D possibly matching TRBD2 (5 bases). Between the trimmed V and J ends, which lost 0 bases and 8 bases, there was a span of 6 bases. Germline values: CDR1 SGHRS, CDR2 YFSETQ. CDR3 size: 11 residues. In DNA, the CDR3 is TGCGCCAGCAGCTTGGGGGAGCAGCAGTACTTC. This codes for CASSLGEQQYF.

The chain recombines TRBV6-1 with TRBJ2-1; TRBD2 matches 10 bases. CDR1 is MNHNS, CDR2 SASEGT, per germline. This CDR3 is 16 amino acids long. Unmatched junction bases numbered 15, after V lost 5 bases and J lost 11 bases. Here the CDR3 DNA reads TGTGCCAGCAGTCCCCCCGGGACTAGCGCCATTAAGAAGCAGTTCTTC. It specifies CASSPPGTSAIKKQFF.

Comments on this clonotype: A much larger clone differs from this one at a single base, so this may be a read error. This sequence joins TRBV20-1 and TRBJ2-2; perhaps TRBD2 as D (5 bases). Germline V gives CDR1 DFQATT, CDR2 SNEGSKA (reference sequence). This CDR3 region has 16 residues. The CDR3 nucleotides are TGCTGTGCTAGAGATAGTAGGGAGCCGAACACCGGGGAGCTGTTTTTT. Translating it yields CCARDSREPNTGELFF.

The genes are TRBV14 and TRBJ2-1, with D unclear. CDR3 length: 15 amino acids. The V end lost 1 base, the J end lost 4 bases, and 11 bases lay between the germline ends. Germline lookup yields CDR1 SGHDN and CDR2 FVKESK. The CDR3 loop reads CASSQGTYLYNEQFF. In nucleotides, the CDR3 is TGTGCCAGCAGCCAAGGTACCTACCTGTACAATGAGCAGTTCTTC.

This clonotype was recorded at least ten times. The chain links TRBV20-1 to TRBJ1-1; the D is unclear. This CDR3 is built from 15 residues. Trimming removed 0 bases at V and 3 bases at J, with 14 bases between. Germline lookup yields CDR1 DFQATT and CDR2 SNEGSKA (reference sequence). The CDR3 nucleotides read TGCAGTGCTAGAGATTATGTGCGTCGGGACACTGAAGCTTTCTTT. It translates to CSARDYVRRDTEAFF.